The text below deals with one T cell receptor (beta chain). Its antigen is not identified. Looked up from germline, CDR1 is GTSNPN and CDR2 is SVGIG (reference sequence). This CDR3 contains 15 residues. The germline V and J ends were trimmed by 4 bases and 1 base, with 16 bases remaining between them. Primers included in the PCR were 60 Vbeta and 13 Jbeta primers. Here immunoSEQ multiplex PCR was the method, and the copy in TCRdb shows in-frame clones only, minus some. The sample holds some 150,000 clones, around 77% seen once. The data derive from a study of cytomegalovirus exposure and HLA in healthy donors. Whole-study results and caveats: TCR beta chain V- and J-gene trimming was linked, in a later analysis, to a missense variant in DCLRE1C.

The receptor's source is a woman aged 30 to 39 in good health and CMV-seronegative. The sequencing sample was made of PBMCs. This chain links TRBV30 with TRBJ1-2, with D unresolved. The CDR3: CAWTHGRGSNYGYTF. Written as DNA, the CDR3 is TGTGCCTGGACCCATGGACGGGGAAGTAACTATGGCTACACCTTC.